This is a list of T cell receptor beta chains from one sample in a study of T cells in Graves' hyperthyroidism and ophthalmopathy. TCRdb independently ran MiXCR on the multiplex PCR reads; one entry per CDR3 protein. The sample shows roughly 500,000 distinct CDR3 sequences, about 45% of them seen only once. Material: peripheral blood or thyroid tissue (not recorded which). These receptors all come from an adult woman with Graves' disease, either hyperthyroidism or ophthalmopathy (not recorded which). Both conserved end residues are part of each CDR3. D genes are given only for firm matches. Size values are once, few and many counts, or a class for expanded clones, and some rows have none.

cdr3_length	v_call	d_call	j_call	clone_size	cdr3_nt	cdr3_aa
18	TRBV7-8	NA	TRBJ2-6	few	TGTGCCAGCAGCTTTGTTCTCGCATTTCACTCTGGGGCCAACGTCCTGACTTTC	CASSFVLAFHSGANVLTF
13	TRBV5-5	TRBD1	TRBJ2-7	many	TGTGCCAGCAGATTACAGGGGACGTACGAGCAGTACTTC	CASRLQGTYEQYF
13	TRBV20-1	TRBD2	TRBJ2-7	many	TGCAGTGCAAGGACTAGCGGACTCTACGAGCAGTACTTC	CSARTSGLYEQYF
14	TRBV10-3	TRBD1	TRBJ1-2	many	TGTGCCATCAGCCGGACAGGGGGGAACTATGGCTACACCTTC	CAISRTGGNYGYTF
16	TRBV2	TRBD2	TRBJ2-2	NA	TGTGCCAGCAGGGCTAGCGGGACAGCGAACACCGGGGAGCTGTTTTTT	CASRASGTANTGELFF
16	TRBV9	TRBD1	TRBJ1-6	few	TGTGCCAGCAGCGTATCAGGGACAGAACCTAATTCACCCCTCCACTTT	CASSVSGTEPNSPLHF
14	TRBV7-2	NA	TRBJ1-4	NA	TGTGCCAGCAGCTTAGCGGGGGCGTCCGGGAAACTGTTTTTT	CASSLAGASGKLFF
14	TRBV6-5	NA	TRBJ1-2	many	TGTGCCAGCAGTTTAGAGCAGTGGTCGTTTGGCTACACCTTC	CASSLEQWSFGYTF
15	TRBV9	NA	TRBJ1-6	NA	TGTGCCAGCAGCGCAGCACAGGGAAGGGGTTCACCCCTCCACTTT	CASSAAQGRGSPLHF
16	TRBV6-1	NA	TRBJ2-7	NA	TGTGCCAGCAGGCGCGGACGGGGTAATGAGGTCCGCGAGCAGTACTTC	CASRRGRGNEVREQYF
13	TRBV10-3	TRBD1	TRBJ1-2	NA	TGTGCCATCAAAGGACAGGGGGGTTATGGCTACACCTTC	CAIKGQGGYGYTF
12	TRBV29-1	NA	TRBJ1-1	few	TGCAGCGCGAAGCCATTGGGCACTGAAGCTTTCTTT	CSAKPLGTEAFF
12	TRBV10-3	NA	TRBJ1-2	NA	TGTGCCATCACCCCGGAGGGGGATGGCTACACCTTC	CAITPEGDGYTF
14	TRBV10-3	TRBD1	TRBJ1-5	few	TGTGCCAGCAGGGGGGGTGTCAGCAATCAGCCCCAGCATTTT	CASRGGVSNQPQHF
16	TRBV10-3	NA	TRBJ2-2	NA	TGTGCCATCAGTCTGACAGATCCAAAAGAGGGCGGGGAGCTGTTTTTT	CAISLTDPKEGGELFF
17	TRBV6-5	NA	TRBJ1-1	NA	TGTGCCTCCGGCAGTTATGAACAGTCCCTCGAAGGCGCTGAAGCTTTCTTT	CASGSYEQSLEGAEAFF
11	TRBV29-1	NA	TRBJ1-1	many	TGCAGCGTCGGAAAACAGATTGAAGCTTTCTTT	CSVGKQIEAFF
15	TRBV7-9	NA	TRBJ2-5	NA	TGTGCCAGCAGCCCAGTTTTTGGGGGCCGGGAGACCCAGTACTTC	CASSPVFGGRETQYF
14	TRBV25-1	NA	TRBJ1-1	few	TGTGCCAGCAGTGATGGTGGGGGGAGCACTGAAGCTTTCTTT	CASSDGGGSTEAFF
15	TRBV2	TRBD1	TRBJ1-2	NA	TGTGCCAGCAGGTTGACAGGGGGCGCGTATTATGGCTACACCTTC	CASRLTGGAYYGYTF
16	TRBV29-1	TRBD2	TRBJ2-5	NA	TGCAGCGTTGAAATCACTAGCGGGGGCCCTCAAGAGACCCAGTACTTC	CSVEITSGGPQETQYF
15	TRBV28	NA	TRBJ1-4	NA	TGTGCCAGCAGTTTGAGGGGTACCGGGAATGAAAAACTGTTTTTT	CASSLRGTGNEKLFF
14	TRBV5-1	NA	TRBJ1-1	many	TGCGCCAGCAGCCTACAGGGCGGAGGCACTGAAGCTTTCTTT	CASSLQGGGTEAFF
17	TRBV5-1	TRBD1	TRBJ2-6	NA	TGCGCCAGCAGCTTGGCCGCGACAGGGACTGGGGCCAACGTCCTGACTTTC	CASSLAATGTGANVLTF
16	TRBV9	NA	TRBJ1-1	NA	TGTGCCAGCAGCGTAGCACGGCGACCCGGATACAATGAAGCTTTCTTT	CASSVARRPGYNEAFF
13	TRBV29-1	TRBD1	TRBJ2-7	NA	TGCAGCGTTTCGACAGGGAGCTCCTACGAGCAGTACTTC	CSVSTGSSYEQYF
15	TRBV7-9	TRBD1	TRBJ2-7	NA	TGTGCCAGCAGCCACCGGGACAGGGGGCTCTACGAGCAGTACTTC	CASSHRDRGLYEQYF
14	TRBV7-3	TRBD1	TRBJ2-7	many	TGTGCCAGCAGCTTTCAGGGGGCCGGGGACGAGCAGTACTTC	CASSFQGAGDEQYF
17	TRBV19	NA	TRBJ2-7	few	TGTGCCAGTAGTCTGGGGACACACACTCCCGACCCCTACGAGCAGTACTTC	CASSLGTHTPDPYEQYF
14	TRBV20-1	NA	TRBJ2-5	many	TGCAGTGCCCCGACAGCTAACCTACAAGAGACCCAGTACTTC	CSAPTANLQETQYF
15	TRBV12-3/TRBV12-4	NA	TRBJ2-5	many	TGTGCCAGCAGTTTAGTCTGGGGGCGGCAAGAGACCCAGTACTTC	CASSLVWGRQETQYF
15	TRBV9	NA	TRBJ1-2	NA	TGTGCCAGCAGTTCAAGGGGACTCCGAGCAGGAGGCTACACCTTC	CASSSRGLRAGGYTF
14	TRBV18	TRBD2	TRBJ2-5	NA	TGTGCCAGCTCAGGACTAGCGGGAGTAGAGACCCAGTACTTC	CASSGLAGVETQYF
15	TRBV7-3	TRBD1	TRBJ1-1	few	TGTGCCAGCAGCTTAATTCCCCAGGGGGACACTGAAGCTTTCTTT	CASSLIPQGDTEAFF
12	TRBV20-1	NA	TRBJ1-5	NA	TGCAGTGCTAATAGTGGAGATCAGCCCCAGCATTTT	CSANSGDQPQHF
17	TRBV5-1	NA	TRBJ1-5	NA	TGCGCCAGCAGCCCTGAGGGTTCCCTAGACATCAATCAGCCCCAGCATTTT	CASSPEGSLDINQPQHF
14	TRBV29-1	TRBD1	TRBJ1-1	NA	TGCAGCGTTCTCGGACAGGGTAAGAACACTGAAGCTTTCTTT	CSVLGQGKNTEAFF
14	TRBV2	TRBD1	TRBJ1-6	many	TGTGCCAGCAGGCTCAGGGGGCGAAATTCACCCCTCCACTTT	CASRLRGRNSPLHF
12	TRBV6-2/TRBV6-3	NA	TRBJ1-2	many	TGTGCCAGCAGTTACTCTGGGGGAGGCTACACCTTC	CASSYSGGGYTF
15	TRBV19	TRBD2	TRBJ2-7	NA	TGTGCCAGTATGCTCGATAGCGGGGGACTGTACGAGCAGTACTTC	CASMLDSGGLYEQYF
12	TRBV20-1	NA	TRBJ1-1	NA	TGCAGTGCTACTACAGTGAACACTGAAGCTTTCTTT	CSATTVNTEAFF
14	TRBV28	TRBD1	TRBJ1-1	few	TGTGCCAGCAGTTCTACAGGGGGGAACACTGAAGCTTTCTTT	CASSSTGGNTEAFF
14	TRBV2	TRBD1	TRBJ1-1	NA	TGTGCCAGCAGTTCGACAGGGATGTCCACTGAAGCTTTCTTT	CASSSTGMSTEAFF
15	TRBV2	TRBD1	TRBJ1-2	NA	TGTGCCAGCAGTGTGGCAGGGGGGATACCTTATGGCTACACCTTC	CASSVAGGIPYGYTF
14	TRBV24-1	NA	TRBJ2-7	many	TGTGCCACCAGTGGACCCTATGACAGTAACGAGCAGTACTTC	CATSGPYDSNEQYF
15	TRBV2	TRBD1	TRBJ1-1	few	TGTGCCAGCAGGTTCACAGGGGATGGGAACGCTGAAGCTTTCTTT	CASRFTGDGNAEAFF
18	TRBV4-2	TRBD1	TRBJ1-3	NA	TGTGCCAGCAGCCAAGGACAGGGGAAAACCGGTTTGGGAAACACCATATATTTT	CASSQGQGKTGLGNTIYF
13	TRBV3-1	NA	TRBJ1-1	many	TGTGCCAGCAGCCAATTTATAGCGACCGAAGCTTTCTTT	CASSQFIATEAFF
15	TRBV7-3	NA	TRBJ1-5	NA	TGTGCCAGCAGCTTAAACGGGGTCCCCAGTCAGCCCCAGCATTTT	CASSLNGVPSQPQHF
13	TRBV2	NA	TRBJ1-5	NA	TGTGCCAGCAGACAGAGGGATCAAGAGACCCAGCATTTT	CASRQRDQETQHF
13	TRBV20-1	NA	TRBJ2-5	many	TGCAGTGCTAGAGGACCCCACGGGGAGACCCAGTACTTC	CSARGPHGETQYF